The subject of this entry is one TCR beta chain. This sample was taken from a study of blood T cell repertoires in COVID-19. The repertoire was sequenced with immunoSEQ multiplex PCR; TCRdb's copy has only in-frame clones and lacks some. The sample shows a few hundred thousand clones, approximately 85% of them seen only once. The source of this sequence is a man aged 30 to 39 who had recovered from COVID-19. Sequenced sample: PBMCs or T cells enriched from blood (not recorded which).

The CDR3 is CSAEGGGYTF. The DNA for the CDR3 is TGCAGTGCTGAAGGAGGGGGCTACACCTTC. This rearrangement joins TRBV20-1 to TRBJ1-2; D is unresolved. CDR1 and CDR2 (germline): DFQATT, SNEGSKA (reference sequence). V dropped 5 bases and J dropped 8 bases, with 9 bases sitting between them. This CDR3 contains 10 residues.